This T cell receptor (beta chain) is drawn from a study of blood T cell repertoires in COVID-19 (dated by TCRdb to 2020 to 2022). About the study as a whole: Collaborator samples came from the United States, Italy and Spain and covered acute and convalescent phases of COVID-19. Nearly every sample came with metadata listing a de-identified subject ID, COVID-19 status, age in years and sex. The repertoires were made available in a free public database intended to serve as a resource for research on the immune response to SARS-CoV-2. Where HLA class I and class II types were available, the types were taken from metadata supplied by the sample provider, not from assay-based typing. The material from the prospective study consisted of cDNA or gDNA derived from T cells, B-cell-depleted T cells, or PBMCs. Samples came from the ongoing ImmuneRACE study (first 160 participants) plus 1,254 subjects from 6 global collaborators. Deeply sampled blood TCRbeta repertoires from subjects exposed to, actively infected with, or recovered from COVID-19 were included in the dataset. Paper-wide results and their limitations: Clinical and demographic metadata were provided uncurated, with the amount varying by source and participant.

The CDR3 sequence holds 12 residues, the cysteine and phenylalanine included. Only the CDR3 part of the read is kept: 36 bases, read in frame from the first base. The trim is 4 bases for V and 6 bases for J, with a gap of 10 bases between the germline ends. From the germline V gene (reference sequence), CDR1 is MNHEY and CDR2 is SMNVEV. Whole blood was collected in K2EDTA tubes by collaborating institutions according to the institutions' own protocols. Collaborator samples were shipped for TCRbeta analysis as frozen whole blood, isolated PBMCs, or DNA extracted from either sample type. On this clone: Its antigen remains undetermined. The record has no base qualities; no much larger clone is one base away.

TCRbeta CDR3 regions were amplified from genomic DNA using the immunoSEQ Assay, a bias-controlled multiplex PCR. Regarding the original processing steps: Within the assay, amplification of reference gene primers was used to estimate how many nucleated cells each sample contained. Sequence reads were collapsed and filtered to measure the absolute abundance of every unique TCRbeta CDR3 rearrangement. For each sample, productive Simpson clonality was calculated as the square root of Simpson's diversity index over productive rearrangements. The table comes from immuneACCESS by way of TCRdb, which keeps in-frame sequences with V and J called. Part of the clones is missing from these tables; in studies checked, under half for an unresolved V gene and the rest for unknown reasons. V, J and clone size were drawn from that table, and D and trimming were deduced from the DNA. Here the sample has about 82,000 clones; 80% occur a single time. The ten largest clones represent around 13% of the sample.

In this chain, TRBV27 is recombined with TRBJ2-7; TRBD1 is perhaps the D gene, given 6 matching bases. Material for sequencing was peripheral blood. The sequence derives from a woman in her forties with active or convalescent COVID-19. The CDR3 region: CASSSLGGEQYF. In nucleotide form, the sequence is TGTGCCAGCAGTTCCTTAGGGGGCGAGCAGTACTTC.